The present T cell receptor beta chain was sequenced within a study of PD-1 blockade in classical Hodgkin lymphoma. Assay used: immunoSEQ multiplex PCR; TCRdb lists only in-frame clones, some missing. The sample records some 41,000 clones, approximately 70% being singletons. The CDR3 has 15 amino acids. Germline V CDR1 and CDR2: LGHNA, YSLEER. Losses at the gene ends were 5 bases for V and 9 bases for J; bases not matched to a gene: 6. About this clone: Its antigen is not identified.

Study-wide results and caveats: The baseline diversity of complete responders showed similarity to that of newly diagnosed patients. Those starting nivolumab under 1 year post-ASCT were excluded. Reported baseline diversity: healthy donors highest, relapsed/refractory patients lowest.

Each patient relapsed following autologous stem cell transplantation, and prior brentuximab vedotin exposure differed. Responses achieved at best were complete response, partial response or progressive disease. This receptor was taken from a human donor with classical Hodgkin lymphoma. J is TRBJ2-1 and V is TRBV4-3; TRBD2 matches 14 bases. The sample was peripheral blood mononuclear cells (PBMCs), taken before the second cycle of nivolumab. This chain's CDR3 is CASSRLAGGPVEQFF. CDR3 in DNA: TGCGCCAGCAGCAGACTAGCGGGGGGGCCGGTTGAGCAGTTCTTC.